A selection of T cell receptor beta chains follows, all from one sample in a study of naive and memory T cell subsets. TCRdb reprocessed the UMI-ligation and nested PCR reads via MiXCR and lists one record per CDR3 protein. Of 130,000 or so distinct CDR3 sequences in the sample, 30% to 45% were seen once. Sequenced sample: central memory CD4+ T cells from blood. These receptors originate from a human donor in good health. The conserved cysteine and the conserved F or W are not part of the CDR3 here. A D gene is named only where the DNA matches it firmly.

D gene,J gene,V gene,CDR3 protein
-,TRBJ2-2,TRBV2,ASERASSGMTGELF
-,TRBJ2-7,TRBV23-1,ASSQQGPRYEQY
-,TRBJ2-7,TRBV10-3,AISEQGLYEQY
-,TRBJ2-2,TRBV27,ASSFRAIRIGTGELF
-,TRBJ2-7,TRBV6-5,ASSYHQAYEQY
TRBD2,TRBJ2-5,TRBV20-1,SASRTSGPQGSQY
TRBD2,TRBJ2-2,TRBV12-3/TRBV12-4,ASRERDTGELF
-,TRBJ2-3,TRBV7-6,ASRPSSTDTQY
-,TRBJ1-1,TRBV5-6,ASSLIPTARFTEAF
-,TRBJ2-3,TRBV12-5,ASGLGTPDTQY
TRBD1,TRBJ1-6,TRBV7-9,ASSHGTGDNSPLH
-,TRBJ2-7,TRBV6-2/TRBV6-3,ASSLWAYEQY
TRBD2,TRBJ2-1,TRBV27,ASSLRLAGDGNEQF
TRBD2,TRBJ2-7,TRBV5-1,ASSPGTSGVNSYEQY
TRBD2,TRBJ2-3,TRBV28,ASTSGEDTQY
-,TRBJ1-2,TRBV10-3,ATSPGIGYGYT
TRBD2,TRBJ2-1,TRBV6-1,ASSEAAAGGQLEQF
TRBD1,TRBJ2-1,TRBV28,ASSPQGAHNEQF
-,TRBJ2-1,TRBV3-1,ASVGTGSQF
-,TRBJ2-4,TRBV20-1,SASWETLAKNIQY
TRBD2,TRBJ2-5,TRBV28,ASSSLAGAQETQY
-,TRBJ1-1,TRBV6-5,ASSRGWSTEAF
TRBD1,TRBJ1-1,TRBV6-2/TRBV6-3,ASSSATGRRKTEAF
-,TRBJ2-7,TRBV11-2,ASSQTNNFWEQY
TRBD1,TRBJ2-5,TRBV4-3,ASSPSPPQTGRQETQY
TRBD1,TRBJ1-4,TRBV12-3/TRBV12-4,ASSPTGVEKLF
-,TRBJ2-7,TRBV29-1,SHDRSLEQY
TRBD2,TRBJ2-2,TRBV11-3,ASSRGTSGSGTGELF
TRBD1,TRBJ1-1,TRBV19,ASSVGTGTGNTEAF
TRBD2,TRBJ2-3,TRBV6-5,ASRKAGAVTDTQY
-,TRBJ1-6,TRBV2,ASSEASGGGSPLH
-,TRBJ2-5,TRBV19,ASSMQAQETQY
-,TRBJ2-3,TRBV25-1,ASRENPTGDPSTDTQY
-,TRBJ2-7,TRBV6-6,AIGTEQY
-,TRBJ2-1,TRBV6-2/TRBV6-3,ASSLNWGSTGF
-,TRBJ2-3,TRBV25-1,ASSDPRDGGSTDTQY
TRBD1,TRBJ1-2,TRBV29-1,SVRQGAGYGYT
TRBD2,TRBJ2-1,TRBV19,ASSMRGGSEREQF
-,TRBJ2-4,TRBV28,ASSSDTFAKNIQY
TRBD1,TRBJ1-6,TRBV9,ASSPSAGGSPLH
-,TRBJ1-5,TRBV3-1,ASSPDTLNQPQH
-,TRBJ2-1,TRBV5-6,ASSASRYSYNEQF
-,TRBJ2-1,TRBV28,ASSRLGYEQF
-,TRBJ1-1,TRBV29-1,SVGLTDREAF
-,TRBJ2-7,TRBV6-2/TRBV6-3,ASSYSYLGVWTYEQY
-,TRBJ2-1,TRBV18,ASSSDSYNEQF
-,TRBJ1-1,TRBV12-5,ASGSLVGSEAF
TRBD1,TRBJ1-5,TRBV24-1,ATSDHGQGAPEQCNQPQH
TRBD1,TRBJ1-3,TRBV3-1,ASSQGTGGPLGNTIY